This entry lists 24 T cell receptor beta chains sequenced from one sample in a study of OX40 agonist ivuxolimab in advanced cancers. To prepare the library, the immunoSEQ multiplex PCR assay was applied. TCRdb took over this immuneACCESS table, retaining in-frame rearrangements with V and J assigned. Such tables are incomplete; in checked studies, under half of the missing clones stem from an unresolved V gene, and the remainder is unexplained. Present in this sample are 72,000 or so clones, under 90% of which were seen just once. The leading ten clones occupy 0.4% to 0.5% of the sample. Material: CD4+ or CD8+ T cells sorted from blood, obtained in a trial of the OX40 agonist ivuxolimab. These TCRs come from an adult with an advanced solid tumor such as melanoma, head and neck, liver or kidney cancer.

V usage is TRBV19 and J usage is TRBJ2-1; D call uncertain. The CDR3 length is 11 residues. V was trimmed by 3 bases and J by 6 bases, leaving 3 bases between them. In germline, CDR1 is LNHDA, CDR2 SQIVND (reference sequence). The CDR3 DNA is TGTGCCAGTAGTATCATCAATGAGCAGTTCTTC. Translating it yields CASSIINEQFF.

The CDR3: CASSGQLIANYGYTF. CDR3 sequence (DNA): TGTGCCAGTTCGGGACAGCTTATAGCGAACTATGGCTACACCTTC. This chain links TRBV19 with TRBJ1-2; 7 nucleotides line up with TRBD1. The CDR3 runs 15 residues. V was pared by 8 bases and J by 2 bases, with 11 bases of the junction left unmatched. Germline V gene lookup returns CDR1 LNHDA and CDR2 SQIVND (reference sequence).

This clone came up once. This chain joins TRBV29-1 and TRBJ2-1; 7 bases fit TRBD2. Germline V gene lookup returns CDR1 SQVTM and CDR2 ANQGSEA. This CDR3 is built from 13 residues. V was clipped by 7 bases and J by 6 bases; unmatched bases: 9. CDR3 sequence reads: CSAVAPSGNEQFF. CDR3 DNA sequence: TGCAGCGCCGTGGCGCCTAGCGGCAATGAGCAGTTCTTC.

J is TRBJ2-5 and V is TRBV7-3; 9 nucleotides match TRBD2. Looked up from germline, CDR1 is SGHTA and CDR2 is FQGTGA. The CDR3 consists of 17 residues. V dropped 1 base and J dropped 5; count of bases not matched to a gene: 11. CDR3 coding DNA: TGTGCCAGCAGCTTAAACCGCGCGGGAGGGCCGGGGGAGACCCAGTACTTC. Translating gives CASSLNRAGGPGETQYF.

The CDR3: CASSYYAGAQETQYF. As DNA, the CDR3 is TGTGCCAGCAGTTACTATGCGGGGGCCCAAGAGACCCAGTACTTC. This sequence joins TRBV27 and TRBJ2-5; D possibly corresponds to TRBD2 (7 bases). The V gene lost 4 bases and the J gene lost 1 base, with 13 bases spanning the gap. This CDR3 comprises 15 residues. Germline values: CDR1 MNHEY, CDR2 SMNVEV (reference sequence).

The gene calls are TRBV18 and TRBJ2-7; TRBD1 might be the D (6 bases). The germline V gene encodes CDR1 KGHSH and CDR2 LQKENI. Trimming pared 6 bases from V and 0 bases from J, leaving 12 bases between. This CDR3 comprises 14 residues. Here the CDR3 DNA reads TGTGCCAGCTCGGACACAGGGAGCTCCTACGAGCAGTACTTC. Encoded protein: CASSDTGSSYEQYF.

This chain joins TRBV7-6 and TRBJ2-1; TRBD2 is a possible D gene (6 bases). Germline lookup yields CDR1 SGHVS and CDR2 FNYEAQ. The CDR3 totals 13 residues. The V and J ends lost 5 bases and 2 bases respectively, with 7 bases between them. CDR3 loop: CASSREPYNEQFF. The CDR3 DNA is TGTGCCAGCAGCCGGGAGCCCTACAATGAGCAGTTCTTC.

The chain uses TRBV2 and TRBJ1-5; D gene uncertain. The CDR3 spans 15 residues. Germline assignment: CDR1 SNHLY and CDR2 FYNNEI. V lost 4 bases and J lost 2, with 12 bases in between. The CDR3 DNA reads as TGTGCCAGCAGTGCGTCCGGGCAGGGCAATCAGCCCCAGCATTTT. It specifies CASSASGQGNQPQHF.

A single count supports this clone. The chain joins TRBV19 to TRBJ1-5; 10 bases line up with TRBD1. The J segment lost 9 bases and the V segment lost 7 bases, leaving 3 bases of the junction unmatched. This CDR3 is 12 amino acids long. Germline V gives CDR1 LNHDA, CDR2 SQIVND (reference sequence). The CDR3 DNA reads TGTGCCAGTACCGACAGGGGGCGGCCCCAGCATTTT. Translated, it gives CASTDRGRPQHF.

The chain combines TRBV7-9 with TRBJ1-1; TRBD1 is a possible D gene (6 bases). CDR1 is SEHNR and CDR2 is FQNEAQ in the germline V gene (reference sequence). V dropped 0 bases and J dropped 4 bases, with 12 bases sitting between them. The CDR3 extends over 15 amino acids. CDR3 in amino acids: CASSLALSRGTEAFF. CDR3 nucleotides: TGTGCCAGCAGCTTAGCTTTATCCAGGGGCACTGAAGCTTTCTTT.

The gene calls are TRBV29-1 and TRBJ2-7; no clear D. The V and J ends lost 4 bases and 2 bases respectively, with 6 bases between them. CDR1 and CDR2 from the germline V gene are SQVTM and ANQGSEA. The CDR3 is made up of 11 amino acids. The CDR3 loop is CSVGEPYEQYF. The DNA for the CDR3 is TGCAGCGTTGGGGAACCCTACGAGCAGTACTTC.

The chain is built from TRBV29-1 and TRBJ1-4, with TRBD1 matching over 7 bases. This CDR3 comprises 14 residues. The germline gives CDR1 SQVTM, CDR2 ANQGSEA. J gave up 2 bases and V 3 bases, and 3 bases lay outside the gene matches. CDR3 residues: CSVEGTATNEKLFF. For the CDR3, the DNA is TGCAGCGTTGAGGGGACAGCCACTAATGAAAAACTGTTTTTT.

CDR3 DNA: TGCAGTGCCGCTAGCGGGTACGAGCAGTACTTC. Its protein product is CSAASGYEQYF. The genes are TRBV20-1 and TRBJ2-7; 8 bases match TRBD2. This CDR3 has 11 amino acids. Trimming cost V 6 bases and J 4 bases; bases outside gene matches: 2. Germline assignment: CDR1 DFQATT and CDR2 SNEGSKA (reference sequence).

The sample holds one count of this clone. The CDR3 protein is CASSRDRWEQYF. CDR3 bases: TGTGCCAGCAGCCGCGACCGGTGGGAGCAGTACTTC. V is TRBV7-9 and J is TRBJ2-7, with D unresolved. This CDR3 region has 12 residues. In germline, CDR1 is SEHNR, CDR2 FQNEAQ (reference sequence). Trimming cost V 5 bases and J 7 bases, with 12 bases left between them.

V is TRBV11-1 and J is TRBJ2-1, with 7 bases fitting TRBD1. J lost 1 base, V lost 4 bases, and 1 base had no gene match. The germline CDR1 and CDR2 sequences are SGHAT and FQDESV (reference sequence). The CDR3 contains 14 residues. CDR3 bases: TGTGCCAGCAGCTGGGACAGTTCCTACAATGAGCAGTTCTTC. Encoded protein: CASSWDSSYNEQFF.

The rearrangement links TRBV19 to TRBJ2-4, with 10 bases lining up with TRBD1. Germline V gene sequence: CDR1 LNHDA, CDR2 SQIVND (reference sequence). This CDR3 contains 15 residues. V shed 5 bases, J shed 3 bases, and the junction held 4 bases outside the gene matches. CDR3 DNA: TGTGCCAGTAGTTTCGGGACAGGGGACAAAAACATTCAGTACTTC. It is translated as CASSFGTGDKNIQYF.

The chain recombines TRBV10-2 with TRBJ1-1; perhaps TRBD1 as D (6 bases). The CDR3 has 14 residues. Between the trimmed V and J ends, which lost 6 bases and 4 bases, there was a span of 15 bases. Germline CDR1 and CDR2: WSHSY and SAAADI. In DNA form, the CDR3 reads TGCGCCAGCAGCCCCAGTGGAGGGGGCACTGAAGCTTTCTTT. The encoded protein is CASSPSGGGTEAFF.

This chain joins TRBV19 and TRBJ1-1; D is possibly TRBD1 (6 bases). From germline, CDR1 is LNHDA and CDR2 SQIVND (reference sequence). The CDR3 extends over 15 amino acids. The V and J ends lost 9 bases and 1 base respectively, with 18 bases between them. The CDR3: CASLKMDSGNTEAFF. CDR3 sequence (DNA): TGTGCCAGCCTCAAAATGGACAGTGGGAACACTGAAGCTTTCTTT.

The CDR3 loop is CASSQSVPGTGETEAFF. The CDR3 DNA is TGCGCCAGCAGTCAATCAGTACCCGGGACAGGGGAAACTGAAGCTTTCTTT. V and J are TRBV23-1 and TRBJ1-1, with TRBD1 identical over 10 bases. TRBV23-1 is an ORF; its function is uncertain. This CDR3 is 17 amino acids long. V trimming: 0 bases; J trimming: 5 bases; junction bases outside the gene matches: 9.

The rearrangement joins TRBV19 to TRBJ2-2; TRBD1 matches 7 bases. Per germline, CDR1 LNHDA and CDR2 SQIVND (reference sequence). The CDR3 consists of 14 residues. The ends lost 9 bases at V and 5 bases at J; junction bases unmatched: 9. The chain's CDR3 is CASSQGTRTGELFF. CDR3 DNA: TGTGCCAGCTCACAGGGGACGAGAACCGGGGAGCTGTTTTTT.

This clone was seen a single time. CDR3 bases: TGTGCCAGCAGTCCAAGACTAGCGGGAGGGATCCAAGAGACCCAGTACTTC. Its translation: CASSPRLAGGIQETQYF. The chain uses TRBV28 and TRBJ2-5, with 14 positions matching TRBD2. The CDR3 sequence is 17 residues long. Germline CDR1 is MDHEN and CDR2 is SYDVKM. The trim removed 5 bases at V and 1 base at J, leaving 6 bases unmatched.

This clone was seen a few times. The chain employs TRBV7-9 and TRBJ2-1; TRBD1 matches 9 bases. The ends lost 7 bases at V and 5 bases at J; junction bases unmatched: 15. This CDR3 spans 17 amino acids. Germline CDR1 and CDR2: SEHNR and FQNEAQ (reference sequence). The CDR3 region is CASTAFTGGPIHNEQFF. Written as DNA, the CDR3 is TGTGCCAGCACCGCCTTTACAGGGGGCCCGATTCACAATGAGCAGTTCTTC.

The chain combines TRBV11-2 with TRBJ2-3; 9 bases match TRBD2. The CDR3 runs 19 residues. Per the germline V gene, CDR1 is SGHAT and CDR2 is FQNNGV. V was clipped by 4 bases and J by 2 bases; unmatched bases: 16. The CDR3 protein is CASSSFLVRRGGTTDTQYF. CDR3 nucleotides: TGTGCCAGCAGCTCATTCCTAGTTCGGCGGGGGGGTACCACAGATACGCAGTATTTT.

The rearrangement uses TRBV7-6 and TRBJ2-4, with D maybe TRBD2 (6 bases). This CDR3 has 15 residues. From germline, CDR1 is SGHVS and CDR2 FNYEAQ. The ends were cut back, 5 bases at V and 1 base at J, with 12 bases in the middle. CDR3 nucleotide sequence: TGTGCCAGCAGCGCCGGAGGGTCGGCCAAAAACATTCAGTACTTC. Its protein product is CASSAGGSAKNIQYF.